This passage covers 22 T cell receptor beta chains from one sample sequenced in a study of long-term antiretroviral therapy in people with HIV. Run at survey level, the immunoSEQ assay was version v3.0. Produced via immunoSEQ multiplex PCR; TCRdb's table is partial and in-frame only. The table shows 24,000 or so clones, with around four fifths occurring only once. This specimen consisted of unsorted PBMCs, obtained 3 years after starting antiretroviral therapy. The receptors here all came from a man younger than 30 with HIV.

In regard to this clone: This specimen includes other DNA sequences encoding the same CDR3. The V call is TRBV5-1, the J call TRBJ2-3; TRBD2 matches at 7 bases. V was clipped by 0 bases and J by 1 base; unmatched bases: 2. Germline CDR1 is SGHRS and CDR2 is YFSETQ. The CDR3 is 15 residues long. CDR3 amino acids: CASSLAGGGTDTQYF. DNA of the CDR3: TGCGCCAGCAGCTTGGCTGGGGGGGGCACAGATACGCAGTATTTT.

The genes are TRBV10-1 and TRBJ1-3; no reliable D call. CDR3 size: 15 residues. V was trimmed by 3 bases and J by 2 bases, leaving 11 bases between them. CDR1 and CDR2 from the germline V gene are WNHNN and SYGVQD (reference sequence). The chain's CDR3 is CASSEDRIAGNTIYF. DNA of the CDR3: TGCGCCAGCAGTGAAGACCGTATAGCTGGAAACACCATATATTTT.

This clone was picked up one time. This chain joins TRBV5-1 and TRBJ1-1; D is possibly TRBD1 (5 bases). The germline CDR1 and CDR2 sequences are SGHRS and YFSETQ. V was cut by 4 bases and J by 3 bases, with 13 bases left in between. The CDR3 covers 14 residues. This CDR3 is CASSVEGGDTEAFF. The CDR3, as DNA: TGCGCCAGCAGCGTTGAAGGAGGGGACACTGAAGCTTTCTTT. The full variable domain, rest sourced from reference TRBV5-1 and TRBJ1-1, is KAGVTQTPRYLIKTRGQQVTLSCSPISGHRSVSWYQQTPGQGLQFLFEYFSETQRNKGNFPGRFSGRQFSNSRSEMNVSTLELGDSALYLCASSVEGGDTEAFFGQGTRLTVV.

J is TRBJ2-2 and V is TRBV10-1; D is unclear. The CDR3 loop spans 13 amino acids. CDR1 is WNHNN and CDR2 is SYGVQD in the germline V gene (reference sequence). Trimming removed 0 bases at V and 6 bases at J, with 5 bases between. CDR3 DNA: TGCGCCAGCAGTGAGTCTGGGGCCGGGGAGCTGTTTTTT. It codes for CASSESGAGELFF.

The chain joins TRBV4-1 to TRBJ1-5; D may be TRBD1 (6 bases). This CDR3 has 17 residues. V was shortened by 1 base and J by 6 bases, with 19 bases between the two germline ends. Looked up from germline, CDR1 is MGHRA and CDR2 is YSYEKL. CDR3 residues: CASSQGGPGGGFQPQHF. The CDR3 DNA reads TGCGCCAGCAGCCAAGGCGGGCCGGGGGGGGGCTTTCAGCCCCAGCATTTT.

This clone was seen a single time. This CDR3 is CASTTGGVPYGYTF. In DNA, the CDR3 is TGTGCCAGTACCACCGGTGGGGTACCCTATGGCTACACCTTC. The rearrangement joins TRBV19 to TRBJ1-2; D ambiguous. With 7 bases removed from V and 4 bases from J, the gap between germline ends came to 16 bases. Germline V gene lookup returns CDR1 LNHDA and CDR2 SQIVND (reference sequence). The CDR3 runs to 14 residues. Looking up the rest from reference TRBV19 and TRBJ1-2 gives the full variable domain: DGGITQSPKYLFRKEGQNVTLSCEQNLNHDAMYWYRQDPGQGLRLIYYSQIVNDFQKGDIAEGYSVSREKKESFPLTVTSAQKNPTAFYLCASTTGGVPYGYTFGSGTRLTVV.

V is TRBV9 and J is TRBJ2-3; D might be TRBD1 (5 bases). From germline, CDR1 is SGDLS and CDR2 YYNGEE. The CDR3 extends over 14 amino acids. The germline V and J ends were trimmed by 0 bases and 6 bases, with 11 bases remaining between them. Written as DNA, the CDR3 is TGTGCCAGCAGCGTAGACGCAGGGTTGGATACGCAGTATTTT. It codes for CASSVDAGLDTQYF.

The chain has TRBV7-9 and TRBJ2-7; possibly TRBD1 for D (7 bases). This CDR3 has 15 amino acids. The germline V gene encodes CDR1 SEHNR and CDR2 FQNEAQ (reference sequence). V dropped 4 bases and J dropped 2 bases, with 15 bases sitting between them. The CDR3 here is CASSSPTGEAYEQYF. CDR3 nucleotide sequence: TGTGCCAGCAGCTCCCCTACAGGGGAGGCCTACGAGCAGTACTTC.

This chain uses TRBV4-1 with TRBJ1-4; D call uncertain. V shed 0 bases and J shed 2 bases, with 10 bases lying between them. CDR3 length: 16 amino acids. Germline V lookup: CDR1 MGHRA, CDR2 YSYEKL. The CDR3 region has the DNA TGCGCCAGCAGCCAAGAGATAGGTTTGACTAATGAAAAACTGTTTTTT. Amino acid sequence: CASSQEIGLTNEKLFF.

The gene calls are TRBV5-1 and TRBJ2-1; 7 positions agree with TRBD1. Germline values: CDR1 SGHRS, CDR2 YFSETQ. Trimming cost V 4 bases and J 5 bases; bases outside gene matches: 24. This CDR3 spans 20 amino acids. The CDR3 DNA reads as TGCGCCAGCAGCCCCGACCCGACAGGGTTTAGACTGAGTCTAAACAATGAGCAGTTCTTC. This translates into CASSPDPTGFRLSLNNEQFF.

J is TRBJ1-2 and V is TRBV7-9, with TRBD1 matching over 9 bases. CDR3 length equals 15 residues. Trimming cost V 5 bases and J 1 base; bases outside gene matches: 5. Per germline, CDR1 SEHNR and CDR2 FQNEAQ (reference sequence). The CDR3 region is CASSPGTGNNYGYTF. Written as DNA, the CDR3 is TGTGCCAGCAGCCCTGGGACAGGGAATAACTATGGCTACACCTTC.

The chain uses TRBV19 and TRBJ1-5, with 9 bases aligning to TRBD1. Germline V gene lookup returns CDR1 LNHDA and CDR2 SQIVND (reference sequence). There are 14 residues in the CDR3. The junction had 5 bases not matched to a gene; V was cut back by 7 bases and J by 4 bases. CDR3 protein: CASMIGTGNQPQHF. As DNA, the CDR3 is TGTGCCAGTATGATAGGGACAGGGAATCAGCCCCAGCATTTT.

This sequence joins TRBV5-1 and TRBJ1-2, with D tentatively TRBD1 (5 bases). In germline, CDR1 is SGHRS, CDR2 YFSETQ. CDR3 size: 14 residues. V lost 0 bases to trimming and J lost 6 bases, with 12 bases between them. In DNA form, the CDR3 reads TGCGCCAGCAGCTTGGCGTCAGGGTGGGATGGCTACACCTTC. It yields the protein CASSLASGWDGYTF.

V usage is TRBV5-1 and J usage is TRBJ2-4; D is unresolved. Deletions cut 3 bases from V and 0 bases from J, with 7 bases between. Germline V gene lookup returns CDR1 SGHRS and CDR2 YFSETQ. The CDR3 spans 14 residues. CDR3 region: CASSSEVAKNIQYF. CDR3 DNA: TGCGCCAGCAGCTCCGAAGTAGCCAAAAACATTCAGTACTTC.

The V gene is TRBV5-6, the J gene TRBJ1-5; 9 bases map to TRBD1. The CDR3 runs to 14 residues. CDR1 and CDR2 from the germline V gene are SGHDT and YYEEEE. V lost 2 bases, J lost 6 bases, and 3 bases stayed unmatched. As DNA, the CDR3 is TGTGCCAGCAGCTTCGGGACAGGGATTCAGCCCCAGCATTTT. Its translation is CASSFGTGIQPQHF. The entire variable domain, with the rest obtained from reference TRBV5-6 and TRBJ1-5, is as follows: DAGVTQSPTHLIKTRGQQVTLRCSPKSGHDTVSWYQQALGQGPQFIFQYYEEEERQRGNFPDRFSGHQFPNYSSELNVNALLLGDSALYLCASSFGTGIQPQHFGDGTRLSIL.

The DNA for the CDR3 is TGTGCCAGCAGCTTGTCAGGACAGGGCCTGAGGGAGCAGTACTTC. Translating gives CASSLSGQGLREQYF. J is TRBJ2-7 and V is TRBV5-5; 8 positions match TRBD1. CDR3 size: 15 residues. Germline CDR1 reads SGHKS; CDR2 reads YYEKEE (reference sequence). The V and J ends lost 1 base and 7 bases, in that order; junction bases with no gene match: 10.

In DNA, the CDR3 is TGTGCCAGCAGTGCGACAGGGGACACTGAAGCTTTCTTT. Its protein is CASSATGDTEAFF. This chain links TRBV9 with TRBJ1-1; TRBD1 agrees at 8 bases. The CDR3 totals 13 residues. V lost 5 bases to trimming and J lost 3 bases; unmatched junction nucleotides: 3. Per germline, CDR1 SGDLS and CDR2 YYNGEE.

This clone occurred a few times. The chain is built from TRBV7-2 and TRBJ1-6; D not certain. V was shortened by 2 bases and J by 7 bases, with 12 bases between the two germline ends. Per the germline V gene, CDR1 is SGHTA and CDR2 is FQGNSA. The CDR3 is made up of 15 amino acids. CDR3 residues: CASSLFGELNSPLHF. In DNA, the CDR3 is TGTGCCAGCAGCTTATTTGGGGAGCTCAATTCACCCCTCCACTTT.

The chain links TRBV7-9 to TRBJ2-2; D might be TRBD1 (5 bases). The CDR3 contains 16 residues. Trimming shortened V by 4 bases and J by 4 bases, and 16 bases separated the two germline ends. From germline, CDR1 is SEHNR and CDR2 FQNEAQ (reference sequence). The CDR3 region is CASSSPLGVFTGELFF. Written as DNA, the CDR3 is TGTGCCAGCAGCTCGCCCCTAGGGGTCTTCACCGGGGAGCTGTTTTTT.

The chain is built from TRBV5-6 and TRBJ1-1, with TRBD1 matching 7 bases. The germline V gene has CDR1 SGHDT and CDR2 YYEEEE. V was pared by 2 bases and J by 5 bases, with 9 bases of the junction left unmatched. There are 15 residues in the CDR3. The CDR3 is CASSFGQEGNTEAFF. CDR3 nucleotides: TGTGCCAGCAGCTTTGGACAGGAAGGGAATACTGAAGCTTTCTTT. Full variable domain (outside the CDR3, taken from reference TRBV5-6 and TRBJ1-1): DAGVTQSPTHLIKTRGQQVTLRCSPKSGHDTVSWYQQALGQGPQFIFQYYEEEERQRGNFPDRFSGHQFPNYSSELNVNALLLGDSALYLCASSFGQEGNTEAFFGQGTRLTVV.

CDR3 residues: CASSKTRDYEQYF. The CDR3 DNA sequence: TGTGCCAGCAGTAAGACCCGAGATTACGAGCAGTACTTC. The chain couples TRBV6-5 to TRBJ2-7; D is unresolved. The CDR3 spans 13 residues. Germline loops: CDR1 MNHEY, CDR2 SVGAGI. Trimming cost V 5 bases and J 4 bases, with 12 bases left between them.

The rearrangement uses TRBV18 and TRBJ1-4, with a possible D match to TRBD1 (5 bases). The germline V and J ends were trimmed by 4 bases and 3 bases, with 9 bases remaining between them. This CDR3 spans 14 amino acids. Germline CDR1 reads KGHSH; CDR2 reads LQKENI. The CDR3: CASSLGTANEKLFF. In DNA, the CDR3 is TGTGCCAGCTCACTGGGGACGGCTAATGAAAAACTGTTTTTT.